A selection of T cell receptor beta chains follows, all from one sample in a study of blood T cell repertoires in COVID-19. The assay was immunoSEQ multiplex PCR, and TCRdb's table has in-frame clones only and misses some. The sample has about 250,000 clones, 65% to 90% seen once; the top ten hold 5.1%. The sample taken for sequencing was peripheral blood. Receptors originate from a man aged 45-65 years with active or convalescent COVID-19. CDR3s include the opening cysteine and the closing phenylalanine or tryptophan. The D gene is left open where the match is weak. Some rows have no size entry. The others give once, few or many, or a class for an expanded clone.

j_call,d_call,clone_size,v_call,cdr3_nt,cdr3_aa
TRBJ1-1,TRBD1,-,TRBV7-9,TGTGCCAGCAGCTACCAGGACAGGGGGAACACTGAAGCTTTCTTT,CASSYQDRGNTEAFF
TRBJ2-2,-,-,TRBV11-1,TGTGCCAGCAGCCGACGACTAGCGAACACCGGGGAGCTGTTTTTT,CASSRRLANTGELFF
TRBJ1-5,TRBD1,-,TRBV6-2/TRBV6-3,TGTGCCAGCAGCGTACAGACAGGGGCGGGGCAGCCCCAGCATTTT,CASSVQTGAGQPQHF
TRBJ2-3,-,-,TRBV5-1,TGCGCCAGCAGCTTACTAGCAGTGGGCTCAGATACGCAGTATTTT,CASSLLAVGSDTQYF
TRBJ1-1,TRBD1,-,TRBV5-1,TGCGCCAGCAGGACCGGGACAGGGGACACTTTTGAAGCTTTCTTT,CASRTGTGDTFEAFF
TRBJ1-1,-,once,TRBV28,TGTGCCAGCAGTTTACCGGACACCTTTATGAACACTGAAGCTTTCTTT,CASSLPDTFMNTEAFF
TRBJ2-5,TRBD2,-,TRBV7-7,TGTGCCAGCAGCACCATAGCGGGAGGGCCTAGGGAGACCCAGTACTTC,CASSTIAGGPRETQYF
TRBJ2-7,-,-,TRBV19,TGTGCCAGTAGCCACGGGGACAACAGGGACTACGAAGAGCAGTACTTC,CASSHGDNRDYEEQYF
TRBJ1-2,TRBD1,-,TRBV3-1/TRBV3-2,TGTGCCAGCAGCCAAGATTGGGGCCGAGACAGGGGCAACTATGGCTACACCTTC,CASSQDWGRDRGNYGYTF
TRBJ2-3,-,-,TRBV27,TGTGCCAGCAGTTTTCCCCGGGATACGCAGTATTTT,CASSFPRDTQYF
TRBJ1-1,-,-,TRBV29-1,TGCAGCGTGCAAACGGACATGAACACTGAAGCTTTCTTT,CSVQTDMNTEAFF
TRBJ1-1,-,-,TRBV6-5,TGTGCCAGCAGTTTGGGAGGCAACACTGAAGCTTTCTTT,CASSLGGNTEAFF